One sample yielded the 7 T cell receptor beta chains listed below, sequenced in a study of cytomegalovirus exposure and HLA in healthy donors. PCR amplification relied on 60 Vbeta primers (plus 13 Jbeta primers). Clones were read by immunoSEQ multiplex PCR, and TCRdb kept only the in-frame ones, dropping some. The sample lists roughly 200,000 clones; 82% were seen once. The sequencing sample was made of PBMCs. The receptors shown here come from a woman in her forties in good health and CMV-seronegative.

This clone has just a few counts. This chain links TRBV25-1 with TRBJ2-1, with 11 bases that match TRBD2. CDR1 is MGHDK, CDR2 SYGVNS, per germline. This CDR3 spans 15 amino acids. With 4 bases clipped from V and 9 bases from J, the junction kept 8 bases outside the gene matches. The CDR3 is CASSVAGGRRSEQFF. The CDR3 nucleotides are TGTGCCAGCAGTGTAGCGGGAGGGCGAAGGAGTGAGCAGTTCTTC.

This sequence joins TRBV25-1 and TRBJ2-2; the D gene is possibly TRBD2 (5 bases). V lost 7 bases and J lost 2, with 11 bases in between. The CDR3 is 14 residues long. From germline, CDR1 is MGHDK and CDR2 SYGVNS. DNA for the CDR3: TGTGCCAGCAATCGAGCGGATAACACCGGGGAGCTGTTTTTT. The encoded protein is CASNRADNTGELFF.

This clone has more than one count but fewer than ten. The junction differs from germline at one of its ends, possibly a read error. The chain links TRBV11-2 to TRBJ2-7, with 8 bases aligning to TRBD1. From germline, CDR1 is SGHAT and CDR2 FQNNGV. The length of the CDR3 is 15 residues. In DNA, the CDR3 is TGTGCCAGCAGCCTACGTTTCGAAGGACAGGGTGAACCAAATTTC. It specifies CASSLRFEGQGEPNF.

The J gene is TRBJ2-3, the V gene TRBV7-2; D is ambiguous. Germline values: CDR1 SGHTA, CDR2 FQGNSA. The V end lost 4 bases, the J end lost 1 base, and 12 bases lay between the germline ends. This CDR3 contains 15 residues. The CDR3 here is CASSSGVAGTDTQYF. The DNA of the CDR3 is TGTGCCAGCAGCTCTGGAGTGGCAGGCACAGATACGCAGTATTTT.

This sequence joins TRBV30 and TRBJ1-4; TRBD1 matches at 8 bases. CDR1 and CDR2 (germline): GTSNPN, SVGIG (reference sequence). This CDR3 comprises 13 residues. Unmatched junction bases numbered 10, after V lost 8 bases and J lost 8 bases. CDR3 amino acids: CAGNRGGEEKLFF. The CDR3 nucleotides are TGTGCCGGAAACAGGGGGGGAGAGGAAAAACTGTTTTTT.

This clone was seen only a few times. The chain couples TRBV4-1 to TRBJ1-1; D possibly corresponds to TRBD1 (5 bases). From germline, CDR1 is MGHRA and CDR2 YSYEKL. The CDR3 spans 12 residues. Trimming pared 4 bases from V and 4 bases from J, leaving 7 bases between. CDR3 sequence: CASSRRGTEAFF. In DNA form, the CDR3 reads TGCGCCAGCAGCCGGAGGGGCACTGAAGCTTTCTTT.

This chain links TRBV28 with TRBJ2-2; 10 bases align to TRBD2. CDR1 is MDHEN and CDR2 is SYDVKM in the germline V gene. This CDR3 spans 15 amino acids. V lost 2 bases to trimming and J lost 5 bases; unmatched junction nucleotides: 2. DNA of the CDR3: TGTGCCAGCAGTTTAGAACTAGCGGGGACCGGGGAGCTGTTTTTT. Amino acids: CASSLELAGTGELFF.